The rows below give T cell receptor beta chains drawn from one sample of a study of cytotoxic CD8 clonotypes in ibrutinib-treated CLL. TCRdb's copy holds only in-frame clones and misses some; the assay was immunoSEQ multiplex PCR. The data contain around 70,000 clones, around 78% of them singletons. This sample comprised PBMCs, obtained after 24 months of ibrutinib treatment. These receptors came from a human donor with chronic lymphocytic leukemia. The CDR3 runs from the conserved cysteine through the conserved F or W. A D gene is named only where the DNA matches it firmly. A row's size may be missing; if present it is once, few, many or a size class.

v_gene: TRBV4-2
j_gene: TRBJ2-3
abundance: NA
d_gene: NA
len: 13
CDR3aa: CASTPEAGDPQYF
CDR3nt: TGTGCCAGCACCCCGGAGGCTGGGGATCCGCAGTATTTT

v_gene: TRBV5-4
j_gene: TRBJ2-6
abundance: NA
d_gene: NA
len: 18
CDR3aa: CASSLGASVISGANVLTF
CDR3nt: TGTGCCAGCAGCTTGGGAGCATCCGTTATCTCTGGGGCCAACGTCCTGACTTTC

v_gene: TRBV21-1
j_gene: TRBJ1-2
abundance: once
d_gene: NA
len: 17
CDR3aa: CASSKERTPGQFYGYTF
CDR3nt: TGTGCCAGCAGCAAAGAACGGACCCCGGGACAGTTCTATGGCTACACCTTC

v_gene: TRBV11-2
j_gene: TRBJ2-5
abundance: NA
d_gene: TRBD1
len: 13
CDR3aa: CASSSPGGETQYF
CDR3nt: TGTGCCAGCAGCTCCCCAGGGGGAGAGACCCAGTACTTC

v_gene: TRBV7-3
j_gene: TRBJ2-5
abundance: once
d_gene: NA
len: 13
CDR3aa: CASSNQPGTPQYF
CDR3nt: TGTGCCAGCAGCAATCAGCCCGGGACGCCCCAGTACTTC

v_gene: TRBV11-1
j_gene: TRBJ1-2
abundance: few
d_gene: NA
len: 15
CDR3aa: CASSPRTAVGYGYTF
CDR3nt: TGTGCCAGCAGCCCCCGGACCGCCGTGGGCTATGGCTACACCTTC

v_gene: TRBV7-9
j_gene: TRBJ2-3
abundance: NA
d_gene: NA
len: 16
CDR3aa: CASSPSPGTSTDTQYF
CDR3nt: TGTGCCAGCAGCCCGTCTCCCGGGACTAGCACAGATACGCAGTATTTT

v_gene: TRBV11-2
j_gene: TRBJ2-5
abundance: NA
d_gene: NA
len: 15
CDR3aa: CASSLEAYRQETQYF
CDR3nt: TGTGCCAGCAGCCTAGAAGCGTACCGCCAAGAGACCCAGTACTTC

v_gene: TRBV11-1
j_gene: TRBJ1-5
abundance: NA
d_gene: NA
len: 13
CDR3aa: CASSLRAGQPQHF
CDR3nt: TGTGCCAGCAGCTTAAGGGCTGGTCAGCCCCAGCATTTT

v_gene: TRBV27
j_gene: TRBJ1-5
abundance: few
d_gene: NA
len: 12
CDR3aa: CASSSGAQPQHF
CDR3nt: TGTGCCAGCAGTTCAGGGGCTCAGCCCCAGCATTTT

v_gene: TRBV7-2
j_gene: TRBJ2-7
abundance: NA
d_gene: NA
len: 14
CDR3aa: CASSSKAPRGEQYF
CDR3nt: TGTGCCAGCAGCAGTAAAGCCCCGCGTGGGGAGCAGTACTTC

v_gene: TRBV7-2
j_gene: TRBJ1-2
abundance: few
d_gene: TRBD1
len: 14
CDR3aa: CASSQQGAGYGYTF
CDR3nt: TGTGCCAGCAGTCAACAGGGGGCCGGCTATGGCTACACCTTC

v_gene: TRBV28
j_gene: TRBJ2-3
abundance: NA
d_gene: TRBD2
len: 15
CDR3aa: CASSFIAGLTDTQYF
CDR3nt: TGTGCCAGCAGTTTTATAGCGGGGCTCACAGATACGCAGTATTTT

v_gene: TRBV19
j_gene: TRBJ1-4
abundance: NA
d_gene: NA
len: 14
CDR3aa: CASSLGGANEKLFF
CDR3nt: TGTGCCAGTAGCCTAGGAGGGGCTAATGAAAAACTGTTTTTT